Listed here is a single TCR beta chain. Generated by immunoSEQ multiplex PCR, the TCRdb table keeps only in-frame clones and is missing some. This sample has tens of thousands of clones; about 98% occur once, and the top ten carry approximately 0.15%. The germline gives CDR1 SSHAT, CDR2 FNYEAQ (reference sequence). The CDR3 has 14 amino acids. Trimming took 0 bases from V and 4 from J, leaving 8 bases between them. This sample was included in a study of technical replicates of blood from a handful of donors. The sequenced sample consisted of T cells isolated from PBMCs. This receptor was obtained from a human donor in good health. This chain joins TRBV7-7 and TRBJ2-3, with a weak D call TRBD1 (6 bases). Here the CDR3 DNA reads TGTGCCAGCAGCTTAGCGACAGGAGCAGATACGCAGTATTTT. This encodes CASSLATGADTQYF.